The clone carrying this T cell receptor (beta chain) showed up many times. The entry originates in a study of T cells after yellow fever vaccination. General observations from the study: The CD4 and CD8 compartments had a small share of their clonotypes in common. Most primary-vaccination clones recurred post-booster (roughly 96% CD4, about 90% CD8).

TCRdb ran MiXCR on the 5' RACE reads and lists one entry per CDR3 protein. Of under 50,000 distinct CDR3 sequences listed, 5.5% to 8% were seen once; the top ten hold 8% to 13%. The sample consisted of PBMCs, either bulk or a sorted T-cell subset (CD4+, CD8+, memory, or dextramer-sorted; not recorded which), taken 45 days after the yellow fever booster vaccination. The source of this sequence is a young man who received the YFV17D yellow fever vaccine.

The CDR3: CSANNRGSGNTIYF. CDR3 DNA sequence: TGCAGTGCAAACAACAGGGGCAGTGGAAACACCATATATTTT. The chain carries TRBV20-1 and TRBJ1-3, with TRBD1 matching 7 bases. Germline V gives CDR1 DFQATT, CDR2 SNEGSKA (reference sequence). The CDR3 is 14 amino acids. J lost 3 bases, V lost 6 bases, and 8 bases had no gene match.